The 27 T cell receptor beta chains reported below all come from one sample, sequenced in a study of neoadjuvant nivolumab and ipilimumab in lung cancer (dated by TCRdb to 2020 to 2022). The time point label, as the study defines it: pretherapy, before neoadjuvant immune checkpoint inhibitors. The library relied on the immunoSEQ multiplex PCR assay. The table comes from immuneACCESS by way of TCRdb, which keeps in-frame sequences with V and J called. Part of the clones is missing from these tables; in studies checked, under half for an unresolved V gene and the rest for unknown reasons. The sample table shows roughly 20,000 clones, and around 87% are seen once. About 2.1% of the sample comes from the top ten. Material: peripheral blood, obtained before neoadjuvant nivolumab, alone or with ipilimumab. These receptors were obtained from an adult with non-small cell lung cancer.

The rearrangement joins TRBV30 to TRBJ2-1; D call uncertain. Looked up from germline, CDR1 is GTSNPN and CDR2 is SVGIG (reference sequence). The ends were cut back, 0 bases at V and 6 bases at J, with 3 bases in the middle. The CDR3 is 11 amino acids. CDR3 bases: TGTGCCTGGAGTGTATCCAATGAGCAGTTCTTC. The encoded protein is CAWSVSNEQFF.

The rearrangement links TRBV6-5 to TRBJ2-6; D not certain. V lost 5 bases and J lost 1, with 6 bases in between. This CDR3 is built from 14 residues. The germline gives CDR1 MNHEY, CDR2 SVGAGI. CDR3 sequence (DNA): TGTGCCAGCAGTCGGGTTTCTGGGGCCAACGTCCTGACTTTC. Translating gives CASSRVSGANVLTF.

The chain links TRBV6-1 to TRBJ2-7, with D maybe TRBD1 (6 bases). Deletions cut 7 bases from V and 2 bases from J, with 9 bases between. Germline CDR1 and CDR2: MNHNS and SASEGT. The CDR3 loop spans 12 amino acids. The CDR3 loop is CASTEGAYEQYF. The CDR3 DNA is TGTGCCAGCACTGAGGGGGCCTACGAGCAGTACTTC.

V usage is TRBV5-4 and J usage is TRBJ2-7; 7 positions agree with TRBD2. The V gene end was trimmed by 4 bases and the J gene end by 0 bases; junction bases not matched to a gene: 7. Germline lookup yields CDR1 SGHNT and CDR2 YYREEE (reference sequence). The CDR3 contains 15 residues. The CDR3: CASSPGAGASYEQYF. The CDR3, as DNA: TGTGCCAGCAGCCCTGGGGCGGGAGCCTCCTACGAGCAGTACTTC. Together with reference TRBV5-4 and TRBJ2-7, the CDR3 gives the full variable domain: ETGVTQSPTHLIKTRGQQVTLRCSSQSGHNTVSWYQQALGQGPQFIFQYYREEENGRGNFPPRFSGLQFPNYSSELNVNALELDDSALYLCASSPGAGASYEQYFGPGTRLTVT.

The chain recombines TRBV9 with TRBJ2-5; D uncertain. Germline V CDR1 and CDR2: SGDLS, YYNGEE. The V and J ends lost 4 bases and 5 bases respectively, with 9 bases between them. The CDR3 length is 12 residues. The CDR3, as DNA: TGTGCCAGCAGCCCGAATCCGGAGACCCAGTACTTC. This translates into CASSPNPETQYF.

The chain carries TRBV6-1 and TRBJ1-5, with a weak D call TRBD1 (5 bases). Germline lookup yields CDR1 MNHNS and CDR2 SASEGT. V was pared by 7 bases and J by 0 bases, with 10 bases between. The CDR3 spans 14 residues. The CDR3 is CASMAGYSNQPQHF. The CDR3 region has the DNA TGTGCCAGCATGGCAGGGTATAGCAATCAGCCCCAGCATTTT.

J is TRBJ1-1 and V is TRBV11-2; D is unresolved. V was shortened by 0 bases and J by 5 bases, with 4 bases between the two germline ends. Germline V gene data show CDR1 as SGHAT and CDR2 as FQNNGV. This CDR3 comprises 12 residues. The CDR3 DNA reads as TGTGCCAGCAGCTTAGATGTGACTGAAGCTTTCTTT. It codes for CASSLDVTEAFF.

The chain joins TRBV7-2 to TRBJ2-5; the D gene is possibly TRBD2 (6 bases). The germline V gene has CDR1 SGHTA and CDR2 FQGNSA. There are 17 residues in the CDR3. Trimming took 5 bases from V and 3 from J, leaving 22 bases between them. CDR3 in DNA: TGTGCCAGCAGCCCCACCCCAAGGGAGGCCCGGAAAGAGACCCAGTACTTC. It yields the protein CASSPTPREARKETQYF.

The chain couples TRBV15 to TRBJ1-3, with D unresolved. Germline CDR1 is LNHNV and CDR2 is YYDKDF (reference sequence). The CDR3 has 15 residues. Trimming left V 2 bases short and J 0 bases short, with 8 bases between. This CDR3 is CATSRSLNSGNTIYF. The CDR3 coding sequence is TGTGCCACCAGCAGAAGCTTAAACTCTGGAAACACCATATATTTT. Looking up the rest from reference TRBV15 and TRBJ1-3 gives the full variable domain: DAMVIQNPRYQVTQFGKPVTLSCSQTLNHNVMYWYQQKSSQAPKLLFHYYDKDFNNEADTPDNFQSRRPNTSFCFLDIRSPGLGDTAMYLCATSRSLNSGNTIYFGEGSWLTVV.

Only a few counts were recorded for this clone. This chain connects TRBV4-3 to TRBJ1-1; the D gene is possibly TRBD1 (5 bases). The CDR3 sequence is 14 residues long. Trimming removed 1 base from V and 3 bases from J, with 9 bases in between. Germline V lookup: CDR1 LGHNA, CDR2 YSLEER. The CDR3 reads CASSQGMGDTEAFF. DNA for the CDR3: TGCGCCAGCAGCCAAGGTATGGGGGACACTGAAGCTTTCTTT.

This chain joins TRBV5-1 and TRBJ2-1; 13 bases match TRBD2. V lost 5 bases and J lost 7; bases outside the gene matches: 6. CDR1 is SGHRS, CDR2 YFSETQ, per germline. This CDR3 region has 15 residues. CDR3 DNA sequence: TGCGCCAGCAGGGGACTAGCGGGGCCGCTGAATGAGCAGTTCTTC. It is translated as CASRGLAGPLNEQFF.

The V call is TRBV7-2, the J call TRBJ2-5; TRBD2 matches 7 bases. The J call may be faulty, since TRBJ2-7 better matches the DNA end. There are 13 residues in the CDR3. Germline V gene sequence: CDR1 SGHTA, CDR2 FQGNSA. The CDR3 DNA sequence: TGTGCCAGCAGCTTTGGGGGGGGTTACGAGCAGTACTTC. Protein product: CASSFGGGYEQYF.

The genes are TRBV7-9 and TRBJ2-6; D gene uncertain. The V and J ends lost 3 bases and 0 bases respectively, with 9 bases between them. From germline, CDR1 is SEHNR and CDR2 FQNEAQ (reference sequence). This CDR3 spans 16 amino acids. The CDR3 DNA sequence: TGTGCCAGCAGCTTGCCGTCGAGCTCTGGGGCCAACGTCCTGACTTTC. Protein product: CASSLPSSSGANVLTF.

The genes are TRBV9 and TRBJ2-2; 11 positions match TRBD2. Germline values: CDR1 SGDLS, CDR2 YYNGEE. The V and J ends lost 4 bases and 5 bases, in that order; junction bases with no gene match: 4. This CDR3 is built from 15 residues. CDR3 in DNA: TGTGCCAGCAGCACTAGCGGGAGAGAGACCGGGGAGCTGTTTTTT. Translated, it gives CASSTSGRETGELFF.

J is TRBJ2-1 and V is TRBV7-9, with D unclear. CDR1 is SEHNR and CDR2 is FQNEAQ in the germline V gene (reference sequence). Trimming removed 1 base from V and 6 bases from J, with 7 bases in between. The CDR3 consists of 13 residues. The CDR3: CASSLDLINEQFF. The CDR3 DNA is TGTGCCAGCAGCTTAGACTTGATCAATGAGCAGTTCTTC. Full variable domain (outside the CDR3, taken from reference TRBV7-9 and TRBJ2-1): DTGVSQNPRHKITKRGQNVTFRCDPISEHNRLYWYRQTLGQGPEFLTYFQNEAQLEKSRLLSDRFSAERPKGSFSTLEIQRTEQGDSAMYLCASSLDLINEQFFGPGTRLTVL.

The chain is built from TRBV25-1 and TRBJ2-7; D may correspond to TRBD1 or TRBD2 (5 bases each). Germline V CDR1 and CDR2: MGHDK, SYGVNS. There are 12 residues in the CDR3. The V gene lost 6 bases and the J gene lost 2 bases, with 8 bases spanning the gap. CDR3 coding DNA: TGTGCCAGCAGGGGGACGCCCTACGAGCAGTACTTC. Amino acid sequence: CASRGTPYEQYF.

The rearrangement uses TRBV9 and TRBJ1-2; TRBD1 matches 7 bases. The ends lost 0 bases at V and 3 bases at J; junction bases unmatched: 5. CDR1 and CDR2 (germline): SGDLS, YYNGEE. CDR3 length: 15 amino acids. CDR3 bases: TGTGCCAGCAGCGTAGAGGCAGGGGGGGACTATGGCTACACCTTC. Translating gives CASSVEAGGDYGYTF. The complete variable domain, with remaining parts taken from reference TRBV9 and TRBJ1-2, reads DSGVTQTPKHLITATGQRVTLRCSPRSGDLSVYWYQQSLDQGLQFLIQYYNGEERAKGNILERFSAQQFPDLHSELNLSSLELGDSALYFCASSVEAGGDYGYTFGSGTRLTVV.

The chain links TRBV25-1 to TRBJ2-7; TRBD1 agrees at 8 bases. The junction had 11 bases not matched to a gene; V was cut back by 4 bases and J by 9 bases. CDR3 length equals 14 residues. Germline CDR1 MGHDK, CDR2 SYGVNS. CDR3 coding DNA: TGTGCCAGCAGTGCCCGACAGGGGCAACGCGTGCAGTACTTC. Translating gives CASSARQGQRVQYF.

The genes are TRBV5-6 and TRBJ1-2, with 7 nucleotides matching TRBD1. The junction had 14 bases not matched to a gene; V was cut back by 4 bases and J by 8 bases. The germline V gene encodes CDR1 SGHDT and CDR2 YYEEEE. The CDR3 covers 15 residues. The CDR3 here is CASSTTGQLVLGYTF. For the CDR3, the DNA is TGTGCCAGCAGCACCACGGGACAGCTGGTGTTGGGCTACACCTTC. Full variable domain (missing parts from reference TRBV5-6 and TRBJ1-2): DAGVTQSPTHLIKTRGQQVTLRCSPKSGHDTVSWYQQALGQGPQFIFQYYEEEERQRGNFPDRFSGHQFPNYSSELNVNALLLGDSALYLCASSTTGQLVLGYTFGSGTRLTVV.

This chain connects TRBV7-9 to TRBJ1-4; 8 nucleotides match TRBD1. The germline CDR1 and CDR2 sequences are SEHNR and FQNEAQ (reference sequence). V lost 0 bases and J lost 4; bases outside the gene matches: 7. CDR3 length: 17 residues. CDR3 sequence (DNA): TGTGCCAGCAGCTTAGCTGCAGGACAGGGCGGTAATGAAAAACTGTTTTTT. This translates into CASSLAAGQGGNEKLFF.

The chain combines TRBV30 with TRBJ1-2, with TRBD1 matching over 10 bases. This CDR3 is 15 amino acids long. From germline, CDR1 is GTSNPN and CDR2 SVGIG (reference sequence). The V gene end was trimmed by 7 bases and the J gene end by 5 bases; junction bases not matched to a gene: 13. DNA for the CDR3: TGTGCCTCTCAGTGGGGGGACAGGGGAAGGTATGGCTACACCTTC. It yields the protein CASQWGDRGRYGYTF.

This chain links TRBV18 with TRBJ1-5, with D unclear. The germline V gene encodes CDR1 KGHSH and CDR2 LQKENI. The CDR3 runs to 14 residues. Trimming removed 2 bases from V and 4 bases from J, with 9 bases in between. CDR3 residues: CASSPGEINQPQHF. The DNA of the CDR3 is TGTGCCAGCTCACCAGGGGAGATAAATCAGCCCCAGCATTTT. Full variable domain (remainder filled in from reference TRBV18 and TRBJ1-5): NAGVMQNPRHLVRRRGQEARLRCSPMKGHSHVYWYRQLPEEGLKFMVYLQKENIIDESGMPKERFSAEFPKEGPSILRIQQVVRGDSAAYFCASSPGEINQPQHFGDGTRLSIL.

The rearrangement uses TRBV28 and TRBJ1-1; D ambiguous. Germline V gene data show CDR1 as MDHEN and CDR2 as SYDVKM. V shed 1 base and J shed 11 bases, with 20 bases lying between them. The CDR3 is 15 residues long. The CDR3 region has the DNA TGTGCCAGCAGTTTATCCGAGACTCCCCGTGTGGGGGCTTTCTTT. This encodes CASSLSETPRVGAFF.

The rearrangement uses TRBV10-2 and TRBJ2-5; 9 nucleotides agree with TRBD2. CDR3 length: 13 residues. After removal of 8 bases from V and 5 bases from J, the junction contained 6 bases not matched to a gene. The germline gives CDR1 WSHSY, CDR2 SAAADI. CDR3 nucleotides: TGCGCCAGCTGTGCTAGCGGGATTGAGACCCAGTACTTC. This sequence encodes CASCASGIETQYF.

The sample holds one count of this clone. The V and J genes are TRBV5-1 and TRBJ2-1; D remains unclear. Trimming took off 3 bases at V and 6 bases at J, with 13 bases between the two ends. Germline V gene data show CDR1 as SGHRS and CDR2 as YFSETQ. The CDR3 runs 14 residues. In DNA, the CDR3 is TGCGCCAGCAGCTCCCAGAGCCTCCTCAATGAGCAGTTCTTC. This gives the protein CASSSQSLLNEQFF. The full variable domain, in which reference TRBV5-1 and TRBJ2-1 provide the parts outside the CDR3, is KAGVTQTPRYLIKTRGQQVTLSCSPISGHRSVSWYQQTPGQGLQFLFEYFSETQRNKGNFPGRFSGRQFSNSRSEMNVSTLELGDSALYLCASSSQSLLNEQFFGPGTRLTVL.

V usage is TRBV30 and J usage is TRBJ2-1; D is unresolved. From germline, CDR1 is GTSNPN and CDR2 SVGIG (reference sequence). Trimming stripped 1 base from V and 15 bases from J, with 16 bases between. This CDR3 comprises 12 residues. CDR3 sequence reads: CAWSDNGDFRFF. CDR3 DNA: TGTGCCTGGAGTGATAACGGCGATTTTAGGTTCTTC.

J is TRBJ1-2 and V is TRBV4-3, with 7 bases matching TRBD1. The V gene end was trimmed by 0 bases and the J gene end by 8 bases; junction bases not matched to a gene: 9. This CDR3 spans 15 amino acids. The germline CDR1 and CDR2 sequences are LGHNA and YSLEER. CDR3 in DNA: TGCGCCAGCAGCCAAGATGCAGGGACAGTGGGAGGCTACACCTTC. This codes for CASSQDAGTVGGYTF.